This T cell receptor beta chain was documented in a study of blood T cell repertoires in COVID-19. In the study overall: In each case, the material was cDNA or gDNA derived from T cells, B-cell-depleted T cells, or PBMCs.

Germline CDR1 is MGHDK and CDR2 is SYGVNS. With 2 bases removed from V and 7 bases from J, the gap between germline ends came to 14 bases. This CDR3 is built from 15 residues. Using immunoSEQ multiplex PCR, the repertoire was profiled, and TCRdb retains in-frame clones only, with some absent. The sample records 120,000 or so clones, approximately 88% being singletons. Material: peripheral blood. The sequence was collected from a man aged 50-60 years with acute or convalescent COVID-19. The chain has TRBV25-1 and TRBJ1-4; TRBD1 is a possible D gene (6 bases). CDR3 DNA sequence: TGTGCCAGCAGTGAAGGGGGCCAGGGACCTGAAAAACTGTTTTTT. Translation gives CASSEGGQGPEKLFF.